This TCR beta chain stems from a study of breast tumors, draining lymph nodes, adjacent tissues (dated by TCRdb to between 2015 and 2016). A note on the overall study: In breast cancer patients, the study compared the TCR beta repertoires of tumor, adjacent nontumor tissue and axillary lymph nodes. The study aimed to assess the relationships and possible T-cell exchange between tumor, surrounding tissue and draining lymph node repertoires in human breast cancer.

V ends up 1 base short and J 0 bases short, with an unmatched junction base count of 0. From a lookup of the germline V gene, CDR1 and CDR2 are LGHNA and YNFKEQ. CDR3 length: 16 amino acids, cysteine to phenylalanine. The CDR3 DNA has 48 bases and is translated from base 1. What the authors observed across the whole study: The conclusion that tumor T cells originate in lymph nodes was presented as consistent with a hypothesis rather than as directly demonstrated. Tumor and nontumor tissue repertoires were found to be significantly more similar in luminal-like than in basal-like breast cancer. The data were considered consistent with most tumor T cells being derived from the lymph node and subsequently expanding within tumor tissue. Tumors showed preferential V and J gene usage, and their T-cell repertoire diversity fell below that of lymph nodes yet above that of nontumor tissue.

Sequencing relied on an Illumina HiSeq 2000. TCR beta chain libraries were generated by multiplex PCR amplification. The amplified TCR beta chain products were analyzed by high-throughput sequencing. TCRdb handled the public reads itself, with Q25 trimming in fastp and clone calling in MiXCR, and kept productive beta chains. Duplicate CDR3 protein sequences are folded into a single record with the most common DNA and genes. The sample contains approximately 37,000 distinct CDR3 sequences, around a third of them found a single time. The ten biggest clones cover 11% of the sample. This clonotype was seen at least ten times. Its recognized antigen is unknown. Base qualities are missing; no much larger clone stands one base away.

The specimen was breast tumor tissue. This clonotype was sampled from a female donor with breast cancer. Some clones in this sample may be carry-over from other donors' samples. The chain employs TRBV4-2 and TRBJ2-3; TRBD2 aligns with 11 central bases. In nucleotide form, the sequence is TGTGCCAGCAGCCAAGGGACTAGCGGGAGCACAGATACGCAGTATTTT. The encoded protein is CASSQGTSGSTDTQYF.